This T cell receptor beta chain is drawn from a study of blood T cells in healthy people across ages. Study conclusions and caveats: There was a strong correlation between TCR beta diversity and naive T cell percentage.

V gave up 1 base and J gave up 13 bases; unmatched junction bases: 12. In germline, CDR1 is DFQATT, CDR2 SNEGSKA (reference sequence). This CDR3 comprises 14 residues. A sample-barcoded 5' primer and a J-beta primer mix were used in a second PCR of about 7 to 12 cycles. From the 5' RACE reads, TCRdb called clonotypes with MiXCR, one entry per CDR3 protein. Of 1.5 million to 2 million distinct CDR3 sequences in the sample, 25% to 30% are singletons; the top ten hold around 7.7%. Concerning this clonotype: Its antigen is still unknown. Possible read error: a much larger clone is one base away.

The sequence was collected from a woman aged 30 to 39 in good health. The chain carries TRBV20-1 and TRBJ2-4; 8 positions agree with TRBD2. Sequenced material: blood. The CDR3 here is CSARAGGGWDEQYF. CDR3 DNA: TGCAGTGCTAGAGCGGGAGGGGGTTGGGATGAGCAGTACTTC.